This T cell receptor beta chain was recovered during a study of blood T cells in healthy people across ages. Only one count was recorded for this clonotype. A much larger clone differs by one base, so this may be a read error. With a J-beta primer mix and a sample-barcoded 5' primer, a second PCR ran about 7 to 12 cycles. Every sample produced at least 2.5 million CDR3-containing paired-end reads. MiXCR, run by TCRdb on the 5' RACE reads, gives a single entry per CDR3 protein. The repertoire holds some 1.4 million distinct CDR3 sequences, 42% seen once, with less than 8% in the top ten. All donors came from Russia, were Caucasian and healthy, and spanned ages roughly 6 to 100. Every donor contributed roughly 10 milliliters of peripheral blood by blood draw. CDR1 MNHEY and CDR2 SVGEGT come from the germline V gene. The CDR3 is made up of 14 amino acids. V was clipped by 5 bases and J by 0 bases, with 9 bases between them.

This receptor was taken from a woman between 18 and 29 years old in good health. V gene TRBV6-2 or TRBV6-3 combines with J gene TRBJ2-3; D remains unclear. Material: blood. CDR3: CASSTVTSTDTQYF. The CDR3 DNA sequence: TGTGCCAGCAGTACTGTGACTAGCACAGATACGCAGTATTTT.